This TCR beta chain was sequenced for a study of cytomegalovirus exposure and HLA in healthy donors. Whole-study findings and limits: A likely sequencing artifact accounted for one observed cluster of highly shared sequence variants.

V lost 0 bases to trimming and J lost 2 bases; unmatched junction nucleotides: 4. The CDR3 sequence is 16 residues long. CDR1 is SGHNT and CDR2 is YYREEE in the germline V gene (reference sequence). Worth noting for this clone: No antigen is known for it.

The PCR made use of 60 Vbeta and 13 Jbeta primers. Profiled with immunoSEQ multiplex PCR; TCRdb holds only in-frame clones, not every one. The profile covers 60,000 to 80,000 clones, with around 85% appearing a single time and 2.5% to 3.5% taken by the ten largest. The sample taken for sequencing was PBMCs. This TCR was recovered from a woman aged 25 to 39 in good health and CMV-seronegative. The genes are TRBV5-4 and TRBJ1-1; 10 nucleotides match TRBD1. Here the CDR3 DNA reads TGTGCCAGCAGCTTGGGGGACAGGGGTTTTAACACTGAAGCTTTCTTT. This gives the protein CASSLGDRGFNTEAFF.